This TCR beta chain was documented in a study of T cell repertoires in cytomegalovirus infection. The overall study: Epitope selection comprised recently identified HLA-C-restricted CMV epitopes and well-studied HLA-B-restricted CMV epitopes. CMV infection and matching HLA type were both indicated by public TCR beta signatures.

A word on this clonotype: Its target is not known.

TCRdb redid the calling of the reads with MiXCR, one entry per CDR3 protein. This sample carries fewer than 900,000 distinct CDR3 sequences, 25% to 35% of them seen once, and the ten largest clones take roughly 14%. The germline V gene has CDR1 MDHEN and CDR2 SYDVKM. The CDR3 is 14 amino acids. V lost 8 bases, J lost 0 bases, and 11 bases lay in between. The sequenced sample was cultured CD8+ T cells from PBMCs, obtained from culture after CMV antigen stimulation. The TCR was taken from a human donor in good health (CMV status not recorded). Some clones in this sample may be carry-over from other donors' samples. The chain links TRBV28 to TRBJ2-1; D unclear. The CDR3: CASRRLSSYNEQFF. The CDR3 DNA reads TGTGCCAGCCGAAGGTTGAGCTCCTACAATGAGCAGTTCTTC.